A selection of T cell receptor beta chains follows, all from one sample in a study of a mutant IDH1 vaccine in newly diagnosed glioma. Profiling relied on immunoSEQ multiplex PCR, and the TCRdb table lists in-frame clones only, not all of them. In the table there are approximately 70,000 clones, 84% of which are singletons. For these receptors, no antigen is known. Sequenced here: PBMCs, sampled from a glioma patient whose treatment included an IDH1 peptide vaccine. The receptors were sampled from a young man with glioma. Each CDR3 is given with its conserved first and last residue. D genes are given only for firm matches. Size is stated for part of the rows, as once, few or many counts, or as a class when the clone is expanded.

CDR3 | DNA | V | D | size | J
CASSLALGFSEGFTEAFF | TGTGCCAGCAGCTTGGCCTTAGGCTTCTCTGAGGGGTTCACTGAAGCTTTCTTT | TRBV5-6 | . | . | TRBJ1-1
CASNAATGINEQYF | TGTGCCAGTAATGCCGCGACAGGGATCAACGAGCAGTACTTC | TRBV19 | TRBD1 | . | TRBJ2-7
CASSPEPGPRRNTEAFF | TGTGCCAGCTCACCAGAACCGGGCCCCCGGCGGAACACTGAAGCTTTCTTT | TRBV18 | . | . | TRBJ1-1
CASFSGNYNEQFF | TGTGCCAGCTTTAGCGGAAACTACAATGAGCAGTTCTTC | TRBV28 | . | . | TRBJ2-1
CASSRRGRLQETQYF | TGTGCCAGCAGCCGCAGGGGGAGGCTTCAAGAGACCCAGTACTTC | TRBV13 | . | . | TRBJ2-5
CASSRDGGRLGTQYF | TGTGCCAGCAGCCGAGATGGCGGGAGGCTAGGGACCCAGTACTTC | TRBV7-2 | TRBD2 | . | TRBJ2-5
CASSLGMAGAVTDTQYF | TGTGCCAGCAGCTTGGGGATGGCGGGAGCGGTGACAGATACGCAGTATTTT | TRBV5-6 | TRBD2 | . | TRBJ2-3
CASSPAVGQGAYGYTF | TGTGCCAGCAGCCCGGCGGTTGGTCAGGGTGCCTATGGCTACACCTTC | TRBV5-6 | . | . | TRBJ1-2
CASSLIQGSNQPQHF | TGTGCCAGCAGTTTAATTCAGGGAAGCAATCAGCCCCAGCATTTT | TRBV28 | . | few | TRBJ1-5
CASSTPPDREAFF | TGTGCCAGCAGTACCCCCCCAGACAGAGAAGCTTTCTTT | TRBV6-5 | . | . | TRBJ1-1
CASSLGTTGVEQYF | TGTGCCAGCAGTTTAGGGACAACAGGGGTCGAGCAGTACTTC | TRBV27 | TRBD1 | . | TRBJ2-7
CASSHAPSGIKYEQYF | TGCGCCAGCAGCCATGCCCCTAGCGGGATTAAATACGAGCAGTACTTC | TRBV5-1 | TRBD2 | . | TRBJ2-7
CASSLIAGPYNEQFF | TGTGCCAGCAGCCTTATAGCGGGACCCTACAATGAGCAGTTCTTC | TRBV14 | TRBD2 | . | TRBJ2-1
CASSYGVRTEAFF | TGTGCCAGCAGTTACGGGGTGCGCACTGAAGCTTTCTTT | TRBV6-5 | . | . | TRBJ1-1
CASSPGRSSYEQYF | TGTGCCAGCAGCCCCGGGAGGAGCTCCTACGAGCAGTACTTC | TRBV11-3 | TRBD2 | . | TRBJ2-7
CAWSDGSGGHEQFF | TGTGCCTGGAGTGATGGGAGCGGGGGGCATGAGCAGTTCTTC | TRBV30 | TRBD2 | . | TRBJ2-1
CASSKSTGEVELFF | TGTGCCAGCAGCAAATCGACAGGGGAGGTGGAACTGTTTTTT | TRBV2 | TRBD1 | . | TRBJ1-4
CASSFGRDEAFF | TGCGCCAGCAGCTTCGGACGGGACGAAGCTTTCTTT | TRBV5-1 | . | . | TRBJ1-1
CASSLAASGAYEQYF | TGTGCTAGCAGCTTAGCGGCTAGCGGGGCCTACGAGCAGTACTTC | TRBV7-7 | TRBD2 | . | TRBJ2-7
CAISESRDEETQYF | TGTGCCATCAGTGAGTCCAGGGACGAAGAGACCCAGTACTTC | TRBV10-3 | . | . | TRBJ2-5
CASSWGRGLRADEQFF | TGTGCCAGCAGCTGGGGGAGGGGCCTTCGGGCCGATGAGCAGTTCTTC | TRBV7-2 | TRBD2 | . | TRBJ2-1
CARRSRASPYQPQHF | TGTGCCAGAAGGTCGAGGGCGTCGCCATATCAGCCCCAGCATTTT | TRBV19 | . | . | TRBJ1-5
CASSLDTDTQYF | TGTGCCAGCAGCTTAGACACAGATACGCAGTATTTT | TRBV9 | . | . | TRBJ2-3
CASSERGFAWNSPLHF | TGTGCCAGCAGCGAGAGGGGGTTCGCCTGGAATTCACCCCTCCACTTT | TRBV9 | . | . | TRBJ1-6
CASSVVPRENEQYF | TGTGCCAGCAGCGTAGTCCCACGGGAAAACGAGCAGTACTTC | TRBV9 | . | . | TRBJ2-7
CASSSGGGEKLFF | TGTGCCAGCAGCTCCGGTGGGGGTGAAAAACTGTTTTTT | TRBV7-9 | . | . | TRBJ1-4
CATREWGTNYGYTF | TGTGCCACCAGGGAGTGGGGGACTAACTATGGCTACACCTTC | TRBV15 | . | . | TRBJ1-2
CAISESLEDIKQFF | TGTGCCATCAGTGAGTCTTTGGAGGACATCAAGCAGTTCTTC | TRBV10-3 | . | . | TRBJ2-1
CASSPGTLLTGELFF | TGTGCCAGCAGTCCCGGGACACTCCTTACCGGGGAGCTGTTTTTT | TRBV2 | . | few | TRBJ2-2
CASSFEGGGTDTQYF | TGCGCCAGCAGCTTTGAAGGGGGGGGAACAGATACGCAGTATTTT | TRBV5-1 | . | . | TRBJ2-3
CAWSVGRRNTEAFF | TGTGCCTGGAGTGTAGGCAGGAGGAACACTGAAGCTTTCTTT | TRBV30 | . | . | TRBJ1-1
CASSFGTGDNYGYTF | TGTGCCAGCAGCTTCGGGACAGGCGATAACTATGGCTACACCTTC | TRBV7-9 | TRBD1 | . | TRBJ1-2
CASSLGRGEMTDTQYF | TGTGCCAGCAGCTTAGGCAGGGGGGAGATGACAGATACGCAGTATTTT | TRBV7-3 | . | . | TRBJ2-3
CASSLVPVSPYNEQFF | TGTGCCAGCAGCTTAGTCCCCGTATCCCCTTACAATGAGCAGTTCTTC | TRBV7-2 | . | . | TRBJ2-1
CASSPNLSGSGSEQYF | TGTGCCAGCAGCCCTAACCTTAGCGGGAGCGGAAGCGAGCAGTACTTC | TRBV7-2 | TRBD2 | . | TRBJ2-7
CASSIPREINQPQHF | TGTGCCAGTAGTATCCCCAGGGAGATCAATCAGCCCCAGCATTTT | TRBV19 | . | . | TRBJ1-5
CASSLSWQNNSPLHF | TGTGCCAGCAGCTTGTCGTGGCAGAATAATTCACCCCTCCACTTT | TRBV5-5 | . | . | TRBJ1-6
CAWSSTGKTEAFF | TGTGCCTGGAGTTCGACAGGAAAGACTGAAGCTTTCTTT | TRBV30 | . | . | TRBJ1-1
CASSTGTGANEQYF | TGTGCCAGCTCAACCGGGACAGGGGCTAACGAGCAGTACTTC | TRBV18 | TRBD1 | . | TRBJ2-7
CASSLGGYEKLFF | TGTGCCAGCAGCTTAGGGGGTTACGAAAAACTGTTTTTT | TRBV7-8 | . | once | TRBJ1-4
CAIRANTEAFF | TGTGCCATCAGGGCGAACACTGAAGCTTTCTTT | TRBV10-3 | . | . | TRBJ1-1
CASSQNLIRVNEAFF | TGTGCCAGCAGCCAAAATCTTATCAGGGTGAATGAAGCTTTCTTT | TRBV14 | . | . | TRBJ1-1
CASREGSGNTIYF | TGTGCCAGTAGAGAAGGGTCTGGAAACACCATATATTTT | TRBV2 | . | once | TRBJ1-3
CASSLTGGTNEKLFF | TGTGCCAGCAGCCTTACAGGGGGGACTAATGAAAAACTGTTTTTT | TRBV9 | TRBD1 | . | TRBJ1-4
CASSSRQYSYEQYF | TGTGCCAGCAGCTCTCGACAGTATTCCTACGAGCAGTACTTC | TRBV5-8 | . | . | TRBJ2-7
CASSYSAGRGTEAFF | TGTGCCAGCAGTTACTCTGCAGGGCGGGGCACTGAAGCTTTCTTT | TRBV6-5 | . | . | TRBJ1-1
CASSPWTGGLKIF | TGTGCCAGCAGCCCATGGACAGGGGGACTTAAGATCTTC | TRBV5-5 | TRBD1 | . | TRBJ1-2
CASSVRGASIMANYGYTF | TGTGCCAGCAGTGTTCGGGGGGCGAGTATCATGGCTAACTATGGCTACACCTTC | TRBV2 | . | once | TRBJ1-2
CASSLVQGSNTGELFF | TGCGCCAGCAGCTTGGTACAGGGTTCGAACACCGGGGAGCTGTTTTTT | TRBV5-1 | . | . | TRBJ2-2
CASSLPETQYF | TGTGCCAGCAGCTTACCCGAGACCCAGTACTTC | TRBV5-8 | . | . | TRBJ2-5
CASSLRELRSYNSPLHF | TGTGCCAGCAGCCTCAGGGAGTTACGCTCCTATAATTCACCCCTCCACTTT | TRBV11-2 | . | . | TRBJ1-6
CASSRGTGLNSPLHF | TGTGCCAGCAGCAGGGGGACAGGGCTAAATTCACCCCTCCACTTT | TRBV7-3 | TRBD1 | few | TRBJ1-6
CASRYRGTTLTDTQYF | TGTGCCAGCAGATACAGGGGGACCACCCTCACAGATACGCAGTATTTT | TRBV2 | TRBD1 | once | TRBJ2-3
CASQGRATATNEKLFF | TGTGCCAGTCAGGGCAGAGCAACGGCAACTAATGAAAAACTGTTTTTT | TRBV19 | . | . | TRBJ1-4